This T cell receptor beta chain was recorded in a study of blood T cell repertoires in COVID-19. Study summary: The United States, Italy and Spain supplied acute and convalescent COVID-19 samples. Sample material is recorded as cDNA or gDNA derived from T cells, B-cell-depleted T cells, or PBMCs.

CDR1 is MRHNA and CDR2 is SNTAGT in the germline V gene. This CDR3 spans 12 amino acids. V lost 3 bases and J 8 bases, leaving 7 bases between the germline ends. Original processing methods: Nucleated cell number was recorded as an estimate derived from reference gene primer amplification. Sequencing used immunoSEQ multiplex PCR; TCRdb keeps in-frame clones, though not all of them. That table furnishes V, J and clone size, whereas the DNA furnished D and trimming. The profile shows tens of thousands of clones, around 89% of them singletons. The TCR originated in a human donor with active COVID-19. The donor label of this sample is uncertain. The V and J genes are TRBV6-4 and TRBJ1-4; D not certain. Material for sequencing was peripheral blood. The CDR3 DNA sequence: TGTGCCAGCAGTGATCTGTTGGAAAAACTGTTTTTT. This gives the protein CASSDLLEKLFF.